This T cell receptor beta chain emerged from a study of human T cells and chemical hapten exposure. TCRdb re-derived calls from the RACE reads in MiXCR, one entry per CDR3 protein. This table holds some 380,000 distinct CDR3 sequences, roughly 4.8% found once. The table lists this clonotype with many counts. Deletions cut 2 bases from V and 5 bases from J, with 16 bases between. Germline V lookup: CDR1 MNHEY, CDR2 SMNVEV (reference sequence). The CDR3 totals 16 residues. The sample's time point: patch test 1, 2 weeks after DPC sensitization. The treatment denotes: therapeutic diphenylcyclopropenone sensitization with weekly scalp DPC.

The specimen was whole blood, collected in connection with sensitization to the hapten diphenylcyclopropenone (DPC). The clonotype was recovered from a woman aged 45-60 years with alopecia areata. Some clones in this sample may be carry-over from other donors' samples. V gene TRBV27 combines with J gene TRBJ1-5; no clear D gene. This CDR3 is CASSLMSDSTYQPQHF. The DNA for the CDR3 is TGTGCCAGCAGTTTAATGTCCGACTCGACATATCAGCCCCAGCATTTT.